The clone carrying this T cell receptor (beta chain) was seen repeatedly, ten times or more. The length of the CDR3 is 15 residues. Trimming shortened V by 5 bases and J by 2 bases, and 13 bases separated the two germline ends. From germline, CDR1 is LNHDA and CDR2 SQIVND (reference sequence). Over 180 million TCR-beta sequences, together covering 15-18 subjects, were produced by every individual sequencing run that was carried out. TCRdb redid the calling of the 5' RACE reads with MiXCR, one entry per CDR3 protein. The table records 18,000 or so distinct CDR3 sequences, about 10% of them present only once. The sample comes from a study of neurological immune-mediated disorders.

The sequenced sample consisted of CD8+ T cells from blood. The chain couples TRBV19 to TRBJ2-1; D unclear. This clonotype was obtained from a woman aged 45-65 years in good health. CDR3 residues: CASSPRLSPYNEQFF. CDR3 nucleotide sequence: TGTGCCAGTAGTCCCAGACTTAGCCCCTACAATGAGCAGTTCTTC.